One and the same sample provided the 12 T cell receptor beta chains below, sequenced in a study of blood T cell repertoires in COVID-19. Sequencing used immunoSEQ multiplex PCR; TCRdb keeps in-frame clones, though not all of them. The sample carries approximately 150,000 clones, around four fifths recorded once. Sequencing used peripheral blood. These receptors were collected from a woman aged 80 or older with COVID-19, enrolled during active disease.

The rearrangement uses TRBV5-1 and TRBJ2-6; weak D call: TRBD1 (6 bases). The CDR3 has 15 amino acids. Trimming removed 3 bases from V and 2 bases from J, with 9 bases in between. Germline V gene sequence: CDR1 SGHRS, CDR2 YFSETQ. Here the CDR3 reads CASSSGTPGANVLTF. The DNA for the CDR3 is TGCGCCAGCAGCTCAGGGACACCTGGGGCCAACGTCCTGACTTTC. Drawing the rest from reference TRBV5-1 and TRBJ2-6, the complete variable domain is KAGVTQTPRYLIKTRGQQVTLSCSPISGHRSVSWYQQTPGQGLQFLFEYFSETQRNKGNFPGRFSGRQFSNSRSEMNVSTLELGDSALYLCASSSGTPGANVLTFGAGSRLTVL.

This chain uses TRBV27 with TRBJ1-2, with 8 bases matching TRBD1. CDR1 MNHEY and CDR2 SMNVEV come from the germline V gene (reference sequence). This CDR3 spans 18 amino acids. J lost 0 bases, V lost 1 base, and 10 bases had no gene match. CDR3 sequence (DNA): TGTGCCAGCAGTTTATTGGGGACAGGCACCCGAGCTAACTATGGCTACACCTTC. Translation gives CASSLLGTGTRANYGYTF.

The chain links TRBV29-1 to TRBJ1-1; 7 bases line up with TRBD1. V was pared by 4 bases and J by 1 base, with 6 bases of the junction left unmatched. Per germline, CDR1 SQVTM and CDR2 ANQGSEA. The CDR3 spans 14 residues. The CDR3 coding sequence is TGCAGCGTTGTAGGGGGCACATCGAACACTGAAGCTTTCTTT. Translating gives CSVVGGTSNTEAFF.

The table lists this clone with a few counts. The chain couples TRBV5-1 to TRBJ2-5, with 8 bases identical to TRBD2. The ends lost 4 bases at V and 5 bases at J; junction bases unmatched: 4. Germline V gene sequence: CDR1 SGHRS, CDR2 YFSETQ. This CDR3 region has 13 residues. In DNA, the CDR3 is TGCGCCAGCAGCACCCGACTAGCGGAGACCCAGTACTTC. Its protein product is CASSTRLAETQYF.

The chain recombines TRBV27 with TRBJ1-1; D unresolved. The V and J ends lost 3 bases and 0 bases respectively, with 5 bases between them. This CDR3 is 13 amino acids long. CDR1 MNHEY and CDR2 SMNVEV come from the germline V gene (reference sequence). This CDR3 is CASSFRMNTEAFF. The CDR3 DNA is TGTGCCAGCAGTTTTAGAATGAACACTGAAGCTTTCTTT.

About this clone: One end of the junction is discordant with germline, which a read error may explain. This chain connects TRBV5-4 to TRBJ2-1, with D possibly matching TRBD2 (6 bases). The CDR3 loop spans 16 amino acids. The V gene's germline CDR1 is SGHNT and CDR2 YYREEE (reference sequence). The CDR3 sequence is CASSLGRGDSHNEQFF. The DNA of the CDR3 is TGTGCCAGCAGCTTGGGGCGTGGGGACTCCCACAATGAGCAGTTCTTC.

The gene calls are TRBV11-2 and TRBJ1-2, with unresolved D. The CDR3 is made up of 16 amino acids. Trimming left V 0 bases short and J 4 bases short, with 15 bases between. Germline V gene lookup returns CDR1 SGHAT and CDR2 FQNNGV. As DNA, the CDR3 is TGTGCCAGCAGCTTAGATCCCCGGCAGCGACTCTATGGCTACACCTTC. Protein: CASSLDPRQRLYGYTF.

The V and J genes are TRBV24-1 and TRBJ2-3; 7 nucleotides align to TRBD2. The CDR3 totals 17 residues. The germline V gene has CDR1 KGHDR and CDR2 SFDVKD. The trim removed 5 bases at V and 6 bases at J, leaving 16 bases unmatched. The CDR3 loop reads CATSALAWEGRGDTQYF. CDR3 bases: TGTGCCACCAGTGCCCTAGCCTGGGAGGGCCGGGGGGATACGCAGTATTTT.

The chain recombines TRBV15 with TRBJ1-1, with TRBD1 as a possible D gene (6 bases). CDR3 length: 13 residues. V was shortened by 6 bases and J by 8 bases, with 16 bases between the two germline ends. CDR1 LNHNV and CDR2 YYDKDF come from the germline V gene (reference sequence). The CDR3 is CATSKGIQGEAFF. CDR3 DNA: TGTGCCACCAGTAAGGGAATTCAGGGGGAAGCTTTCTTT.

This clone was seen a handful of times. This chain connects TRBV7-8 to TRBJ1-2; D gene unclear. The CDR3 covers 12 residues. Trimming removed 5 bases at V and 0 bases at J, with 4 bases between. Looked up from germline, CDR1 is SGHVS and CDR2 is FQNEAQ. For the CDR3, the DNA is TGTGCCAGCAGCCTAACTAACTATGGCTACACCTTC. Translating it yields CASSLTNYGYTF.

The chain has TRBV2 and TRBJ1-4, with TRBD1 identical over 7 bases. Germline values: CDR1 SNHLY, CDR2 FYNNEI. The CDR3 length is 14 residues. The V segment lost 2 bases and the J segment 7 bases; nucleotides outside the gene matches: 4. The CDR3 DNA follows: TGTGCCAGCAGTGAACAGACAGGGAGTGAAAAACTGTTTTTT. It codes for CASSEQTGSEKLFF.

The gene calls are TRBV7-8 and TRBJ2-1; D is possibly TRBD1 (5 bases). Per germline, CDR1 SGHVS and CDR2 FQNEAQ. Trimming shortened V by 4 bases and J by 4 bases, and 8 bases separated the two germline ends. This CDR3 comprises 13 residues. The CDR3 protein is CASSSDSYNEQFF. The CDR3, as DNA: TGTGCCAGCAGCTCCGACAGTTACAATGAGCAGTTCTTC. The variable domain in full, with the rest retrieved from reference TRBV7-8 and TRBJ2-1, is GAGVSQSPRYKVAKRGQDVALRCDPISGHVSLFWYQQALGQGPEFLTYFQNEAQLDKSGLPSDRFFAERPEGSVSTLKIQRTQQEDSAVYLCASSSDSYNEQFFGPGTRLTVL.